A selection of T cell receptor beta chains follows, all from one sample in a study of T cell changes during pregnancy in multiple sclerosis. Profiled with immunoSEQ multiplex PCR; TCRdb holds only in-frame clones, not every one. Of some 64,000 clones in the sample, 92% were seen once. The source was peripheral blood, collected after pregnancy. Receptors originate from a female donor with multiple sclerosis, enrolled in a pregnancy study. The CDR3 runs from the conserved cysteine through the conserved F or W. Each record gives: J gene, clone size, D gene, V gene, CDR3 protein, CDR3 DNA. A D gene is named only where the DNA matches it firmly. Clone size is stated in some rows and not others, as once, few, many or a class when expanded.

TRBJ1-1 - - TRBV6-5 CASTLHQNTEAFF TGTGCCAGCACCTTACACCAGAACACTGAAGCTTTCTTT
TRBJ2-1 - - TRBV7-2 CASSLYSGSENEQFF TGTGCCAGCAGCTTATACAGTGGGTCTGAGAATGAGCAGTTCTTC
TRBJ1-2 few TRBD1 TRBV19 CASQDRDGYTF TGTGCCAGCCAGGACAGGGATGGCTACACCTTC
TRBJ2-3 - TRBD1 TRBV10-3 CAISHRQGWTDTQYF TGTGCCATCAGTCACCGACAGGGGTGGACAGATACGCAGTATTTT
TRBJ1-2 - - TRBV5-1 CASSPRSRAIGYGYTF TGCGCCAGCAGCCCCAGGTCGCGGGCCATTGGCTATGGCTACACCTTC
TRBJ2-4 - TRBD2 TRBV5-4 CASSFALAGGPAKNIQYF TGTGCCAGCAGCTTCGCGCTAGCGGGAGGGCCTGCCAAAAACATTCAGTACTTC
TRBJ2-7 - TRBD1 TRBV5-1 CASSSDRGREQYF TGCGCCAGCAGCTCGGACAGGGGGCGCGAGCAGTACTTC
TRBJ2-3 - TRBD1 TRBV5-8 CASSFDRVGTDTQYF TGTGCCAGCAGCTTCGACAGGGTGGGCACAGATACGCAGTATTTT
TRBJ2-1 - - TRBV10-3 CAILDGGRYNEQFF TGTGCCATTTTGGACGGGGGTCGCTACAATGAGCAGTTCTTC
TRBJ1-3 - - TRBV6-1 CASSDGSSGNTIYF TGTGCCAGCAGTGATGGGAGCTCTGGAAACACCATATATTTT
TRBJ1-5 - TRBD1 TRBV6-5 CASSAAAGGRQPQHF TGTGCCAGCAGCGCCGCGGCAGGGGGCCGTCAGCCCCAGCATTTT
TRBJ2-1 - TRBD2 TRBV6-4 CASSPRAGVPNEQFF TGTGCCAGCAGCCCACGAGCGGGAGTGCCCAATGAGCAGTTCTTC
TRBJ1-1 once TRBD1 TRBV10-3 CAISEQGAQVTEAFF TGTGCCATCAGTGAACAGGGGGCTCAGGTCACTGAAGCTTTCTTT
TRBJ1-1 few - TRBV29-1 CSGAGMNTEAFF TGCAGCGGGGCAGGTATGAACACTGAAGCTTTCTTT
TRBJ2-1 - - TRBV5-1 CASSWGGQAYNEQFF TGCGCCAGCAGCTGGGGGGGACAGGCGTACAATGAGCAGTTCTTC
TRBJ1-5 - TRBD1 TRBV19 CASSIDSSMVRTGVDQPQHF TGTGCCAGTAGTATAGATTCGTCTATGGTTAGGACAGGGGTCGATCAGCCCCAGCATTTT
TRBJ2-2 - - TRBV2 CASSGREYTGELFF TGTGCCAGCAGTGGCCGGGAGTACACCGGGGAGCTGTTTTTT
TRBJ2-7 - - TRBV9 CASSVHTREDSYEQYF TGTGCCAGCAGCGTACACACAAGGGAGGACTCCTACGAGCAGTACTTC
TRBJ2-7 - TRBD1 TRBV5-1 CASSRWTGDPYEQYF TGCGCCAGCAGCCGATGGACAGGGGACCCCTACGAGCAGTACTTC
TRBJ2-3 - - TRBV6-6 CASSYPGVRGTDTQYF TGTGCCAGCAGTTATCCCGGGGTGCGGGGCACAGATACGCAGTATTTT
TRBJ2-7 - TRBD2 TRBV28 CASREGTSEGYEQYF TGTGCCAGCAGGGAAGGGACTAGCGAGGGCTACGAGCAGTACTTC
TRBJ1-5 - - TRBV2 CASSGSDQPQHF TGTGCCAGCAGCGGTTCCGATCAGCCCCAGCATTTT
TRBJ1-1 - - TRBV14 CASSPSGLNTEAFF TGTGCCAGCAGCCCGAGCGGGTTGAACACTGAAGCTTTCTTT
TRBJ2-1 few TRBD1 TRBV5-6 CASSSDRGQYNEQFF TGTGCCAGCAGCTCAGACAGGGGTCAGTACAATGAGCAGTTCTTC
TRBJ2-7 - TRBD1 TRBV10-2 CASRGQGAGEQYF TGCGCCAGCAGGGGACAGGGGGCGGGGGAGCAGTACTTC
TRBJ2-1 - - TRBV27 CASRPTRGEQFF TGTGCCAGCAGACCGACTAGAGGTGAGCAGTTCTTC
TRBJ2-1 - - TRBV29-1 CSVPRGRDEQFF TGCAGCGTACCTAGGGGGAGGGATGAGCAGTTCTTC
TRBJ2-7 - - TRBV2 CASSREGAHSYEQYF TGTGCCAGCAGTCGGGAGGGGGCGCATTCCTACGAGCAGTACTTC
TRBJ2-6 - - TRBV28 CASRPEQAGANVLTF TGTGCCAGCAGACCCGAACAGGCTGGGGCCAACGTCCTGACTTTC
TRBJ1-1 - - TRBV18 CASSPSGGYGEAFF TGTGCCAGCTCACCCTCGGGGGGGTACGGTGAAGCTTTCTTT
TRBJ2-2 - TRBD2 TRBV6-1 CASSGGRTNTGELFF TGTGCCAGCAGCGGCGGGAGGACCAACACCGGGGAGCTGTTTTTT
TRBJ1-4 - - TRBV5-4 CASSLYSGQSEKLFF TGTGCCAGCAGCCTCTACAGCGGACAGAGTGAAAAACTGTTTTTT
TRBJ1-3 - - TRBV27 CASKLAAGNTIYF TGTGCCAGCAAATTGGCAGCTGGAAACACCATATATTTT
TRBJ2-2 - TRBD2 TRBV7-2 CASSGSGSRTGELFF TGTGCCAGCAGCGGTAGCGGGAGCCGGACCGGGGAGCTGTTTTTT
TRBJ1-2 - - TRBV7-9 CASSWPGNYGYTF TGTGCCAGCAGCTGGCCGGGTAACTATGGCTACACCTTC
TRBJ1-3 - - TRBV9 CASSAERLAGNTIYF TGTGCCAGCAGCGCCGAACGGTTAGCTGGAAACACCATATATTTT
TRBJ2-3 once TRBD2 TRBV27 CASSLSIAGVDTQYF TGTGCCAGCAGTTTATCGATAGCGGGAGTGGATACGCAGTATTTT
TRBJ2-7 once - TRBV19 CASSTKDTYEQYF TGTGCCAGTAGTACAAAGGACACCTACGAGCAGTACTTC
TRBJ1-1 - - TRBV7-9 CASSLRAGEAFF TGTGCCAGCAGCTTAAGGGCAGGGGAAGCTTTCTTT
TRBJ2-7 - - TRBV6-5 CASTSDGGEQYF TGTGCCAGCACCAGCGACGGAGGCGAGCAGTACTTC
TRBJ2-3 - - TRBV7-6 CASSFGGGTDTQYF TGTGCCAGCAGCTTCGGCGGGGGCACAGATACGCAGTATTTT
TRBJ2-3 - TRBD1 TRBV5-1 CASSLGLQGAVTDTQYF TGCGCCAGCAGCTTGGGCCTACAGGGGGCCGTTACAGATACGCAGTATTTT
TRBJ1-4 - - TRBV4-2 CASSQGQSNEKLFF TGTGCCAGCAGCCAAGGACAGAGTAATGAAAAACTGTTTTTT
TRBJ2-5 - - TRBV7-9 CASSFGQETQYF TGTGCCAGCAGCTTCGGTCAAGAGACCCAGTACTTC
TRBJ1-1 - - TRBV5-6 CASSLGLPSHWDTEAFF TGTGCCAGCAGCCTCGGACTCCCGAGCCATTGGGACACTGAAGCTTTCTTT
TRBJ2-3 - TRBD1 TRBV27 CASTWARTGKTDTQYF TGTGCCAGCACCTGGGCCAGGACAGGGAAGACAGATACGCAGTATTTT
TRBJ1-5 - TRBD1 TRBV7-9 CASSLAQGNNQPQHF TGTGCCAGCAGCCTCGCACAGGGGAACAATCAGCCCCAGCATTTT
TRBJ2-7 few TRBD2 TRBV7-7 CAILAGGYEQYF TGTGCTATTCTAGCGGGGGGCTACGAGCAGTACTTC
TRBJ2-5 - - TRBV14 CASSQGVLETQYF TGTGCCAGCAGCCAAGGCGTCCTAGAGACCCAGTACTTC
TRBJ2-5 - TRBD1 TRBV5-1 CASSTGQGGGETQYF TGCGCCAGCAGCACCGGACAGGGTGGGGGGGAGACCCAGTACTTC
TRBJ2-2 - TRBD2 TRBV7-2 CASTTGVAGVKYTGELFF TGTGCCAGCACCACCGGGGTAGCGGGAGTAAAGTATACCGGGGAGCTGTTTTTT
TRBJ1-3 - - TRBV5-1 CASSLNLRNRASSGNTIYF TGCGCCAGCAGCTTGAATCTGAGGAACAGGGCGTCCTCTGGAAACACCATATATTTT
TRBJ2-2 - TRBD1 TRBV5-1 CASSLVGTGNTGELFF TGCGCCAGCAGCTTAGTCGGGACAGGCAACACCGGGGAGCTGTTTTTT
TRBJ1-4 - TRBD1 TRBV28 CASRQQGGHEKLFF TGTGCCAGCAGACAACAGGGGGGGCATGAAAAACTGTTTTTT
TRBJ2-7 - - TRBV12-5 CASGSRHRAYEQYF TGTGCTAGTGGTTCTCGACACAGGGCCTACGAGCAGTACTTC
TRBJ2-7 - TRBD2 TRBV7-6 CASSLAAGTSGRGEQYF TGTGCCAGCAGCTTAGCCGCTGGGACTAGCGGGAGAGGCGAGCAGTACTTC
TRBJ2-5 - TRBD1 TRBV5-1 CASNFRDRGETQYF TGCGCCAGCAACTTTCGGGACAGGGGAGAGACCCAGTACTTC